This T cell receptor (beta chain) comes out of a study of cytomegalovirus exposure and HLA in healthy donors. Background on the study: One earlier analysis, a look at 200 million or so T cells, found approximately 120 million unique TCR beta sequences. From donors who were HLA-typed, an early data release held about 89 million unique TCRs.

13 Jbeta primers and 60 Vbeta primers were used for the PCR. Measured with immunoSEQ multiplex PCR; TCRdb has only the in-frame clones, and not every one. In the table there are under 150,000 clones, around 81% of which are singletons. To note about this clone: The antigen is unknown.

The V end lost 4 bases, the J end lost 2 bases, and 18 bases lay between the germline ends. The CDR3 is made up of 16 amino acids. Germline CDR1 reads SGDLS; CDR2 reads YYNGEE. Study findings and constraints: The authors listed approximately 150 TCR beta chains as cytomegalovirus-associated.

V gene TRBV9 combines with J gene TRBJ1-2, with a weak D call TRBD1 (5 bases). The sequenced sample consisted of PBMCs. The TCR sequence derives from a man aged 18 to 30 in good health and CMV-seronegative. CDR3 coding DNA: TGTGCCAGCAGCCCCCGTAGCTATCAGGGAAACTATGGCTACACCTTC. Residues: CASSPRSYQGNYGYTF. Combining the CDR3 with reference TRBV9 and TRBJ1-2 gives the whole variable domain DSGVTQTPKHLITATGQRVTLRCSPRSGDLSVYWYQQSLDQGLQFLIQYYNGEERAKGNILERFSAQQFPDLHSELNLSSLELGDSALYFCASSPRSYQGNYGYTFGSGTRLTVV.